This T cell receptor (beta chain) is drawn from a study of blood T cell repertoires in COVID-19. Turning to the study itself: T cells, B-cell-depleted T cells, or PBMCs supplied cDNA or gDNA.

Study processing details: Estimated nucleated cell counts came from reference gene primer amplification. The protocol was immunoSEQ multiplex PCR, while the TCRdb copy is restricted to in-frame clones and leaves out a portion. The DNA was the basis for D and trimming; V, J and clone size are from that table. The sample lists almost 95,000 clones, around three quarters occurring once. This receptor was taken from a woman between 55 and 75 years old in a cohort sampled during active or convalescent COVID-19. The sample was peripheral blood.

The CDR3 loop reads CASSQMAGGLNEQFF. The CDR3 DNA is TGTGCCAGCAGCCAAATGGCGGGGGGGCTCAATGAGCAGTTCTTC. The V gene is TRBV3-1 (or the pseudogene TRBV3-2), the J gene TRBJ2-1, with 9 nucleotides matching TRBD2. Germline V gives CDR1 LGHDT, CDR2 YNNKEL (reference sequence). V lost 2 bases, J lost 6 bases, and 5 bases stayed unmatched. The CDR3 runs to 15 residues.